These T cell receptor beta chains were read from a single sample in a study of metastatic and nonmetastatic thyroid tumors. MiXCR re-clonotyped the PCR reads for TCRdb. The sample consists of some 69,000 clones, 12% to 15% of them appearing once. The specimen was blood. The receptors shown here come from a male donor with papillary thyroid cancer or a benign thyroid nodule (not recorded which). Some clones in this sample may be carry-over from other donors' samples. The CDR3 runs from the conserved cysteine through the conserved F or W.

V	J	CDR3
TRBV6-1	TRBJ2-5	CASSTGTGRREIQYF
TRBV28	TRBJ1-5	CASSDVGTLHF
TRBV12-3/TRBV12-4	TRBJ2-7	CASSFLRLGSSEQYF
TRBV10-2	TRBJ2-3	CASSEMTGGRDTQYF
TRBV4-3	TRBJ2-7	CASSQGSTRYEQYF
TRBV6-2/TRBV6-3	TRBJ2-5	CAIGLAGVVGETQYF
TRBV7-2	TRBJ1-5	CASSLVGGFNQPQHF
TRBV28	TRBJ2-5	CARSLGLEGVPETQYF
TRBV6-1	TRBJ1-1	CASSRGTENTEAFF
TRBV27	TRBJ2-3	CASSSRLAGGTDTQYF
TRBV7-8	TRBJ1-2	CASSWDRGGYGYTF
TRBV9	TRBJ1-4	CASSVDRINEKLFF
TRBV6-1	TRBJ1-3	CASSLGTGRGSGNTIHF
TRBV6-1	TRBJ1-2	CASRVLGAGNYGYTF
TRBV10-3	TRBJ1-2	CAISETTLGQVFGGYTF
TRBV5-5	TRBJ1-4	CASSFLGEKLFF
TRBV2	TRBJ2-5	CASREQGGQETQYF
TRBV18	TRBJ1-2	CASSPSAQSVNYGYTF
TRBV4-3	TRBJ2-1	CASSQGKAGLYNEQFF
TRBV19	TRBJ2-2	CASGLYFGELFF
TRBV6-1	TRBJ2-1	CASSESGRPHHEQFF
TRBV20-1	TRBJ2-3	CSARILAGGDTQYF
TRBV5-1	TRBJ2-2	CASRDRRGFDGELFF
TRBV6-1	TRBJ2-7	CASSPTTFQASGGEQYF
TRBV24-1	TRBJ1-5	CATIDLSGRVNQPQHF
TRBV12-3/TRBV12-4	TRBJ2-7	CASSLEGYEQYF
TRBV19	TRBJ1-2	CASSIKRVAGSYGYTF
TRBV28	TRBJ1-2	CASSLRGREGYTF
TRBV12-3/TRBV12-4	TRBJ2-3	CASLHGGSLPDTQYF
TRBV6-5	TRBJ2-1	CASSYSDSYYNEQFF
TRBV19	TRBJ1-5	CASSIDRQGARQPQHF
TRBV10-3	TRBJ1-6	CAISSSYNSPLHF
TRBV10-3	TRBJ2-1	CAIRGTSNEQFF
TRBV20-1	TRBJ2-1	CSHRGDYEYNEQFF
TRBV27	TRBJ2-1	CASSTIGASSHNEQFF
TRBV11-1	TRBJ2-3	CASSFQLAGDTDTQYF
TRBV7-6	TRBJ2-3	CASSHISLGNKEGTDTQYF
TRBV24-1	TRBJ2-1	CATSDLGQGSGNEQFF
TRBV6-6	TRBJ2-1	CAGSYSYSYYNEQFF
TRBV5-1	TRBJ2-3	CARSSGGGYTDTQYF
TRBV27	TRBJ2-1	CASSPRLAWDNEQFF
TRBV20-1	TRBJ2-1	CSARGSGHNPHEQFF
TRBV12-3/TRBV12-4	TRBJ2-1	CASRLDRGTYNEQFF
TRBV5-8	TRBJ1-3	CASSLRGLSGNTIYF
TRBV12-3/TRBV12-4	TRBJ2-2	CASSLGAGGTGELFF
TRBV13	TRBJ2-3	CASSLEDRCTDTQYF
TRBV28	TRBJ1-5	CASSLTQVDQPHHF
TRBV28	TRBJ1-5	CASSSGGAGPSNQPQHF
TRBV28	TRBJ2-7	CASSLYRAGSGEQYF
TRBV6-4	TRBJ2-2	CASSGQGDTGELFF
TRBV20-1	TRBJ2-1	CSARAGLASSSYNEQFF
TRBV29-1	TRBJ2-3	CSSAISNADTQYF
TRBV5-1	TRBJ2-5	CASSPRTSLQETQYF
TRBV30	TRBJ2-1	CAASEGGRGEQFF
TRBV6-1	TRBJ2-4	CASSPGAFAKNIQYF
TRBV5-4	TRBJ1-1	CASSFPTISKQYMNTEAFF
TRBV5-6	TRBJ2-2	CASSLDRGVEDTGELFF
TRBV27	TRBJ1-1	CASSTWINTEAFF
TRBV13	TRBJ2-7	CASSLVSSGYEQYF